The clone carrying this T cell receptor beta chain has ten or more counts. This specimen belongs to a study of T-cell reconstitution after alpha-beta-depleted transplantation in children. For TCRbeta, the library was prepared with unique molecular identifiers. TCRdb reanalysed the PCR reads using MiXCR and keeps one entry per CDR3 protein. The data contain about 600,000 distinct CDR3 sequences, over 9.5% of them singletons. Germline CDR1 is MDHEN and CDR2 is SYDVKM. CDR3 length equals 12 residues. V shed 3 bases, J shed 10 bases, and the junction held 5 bases outside the gene matches. The input for sequencing was PBMCs from the stem cell graft donor, taken from the stem cell graft. This receptor was identified in a human donor who donated a stem cell graft to a child with acute myeloid leukemia. The V and J genes are TRBV28 and TRBJ1-1, with TRBD1 matching 7 bases. The DNA of the CDR3 is TGTGCCAGCAGTTTCTACAGGGGAGCAGCTTTCTTT. Its translation is CASSFYRGAAFF.